One sample yielded the 15 T cell receptor beta chains listed below, sequenced in a study of shared clonotypes between healthy human individuals. The repertoire was sequenced with immunoSEQ multiplex PCR; TCRdb's copy has only in-frame clones and lacks some. The table lists approximately 2.3 million clones, more than 80% of them singletons. Sequencing was performed on naive CD4+ T cells from PBMCs. The subset denotes: CD45RA+ positively selected. Receptors were obtained from a man in his late teens or twenties in good health. Some clones in this sample may be carry-over from other donors' samples.

The chain couples TRBV7-9 to TRBJ2-2; 7 bases agree with TRBD1. The CDR3 has 14 amino acids. Looked up from germline, CDR1 is SEHNR and CDR2 is FQNEAQ (reference sequence). Trimming took 1 base from V and 6 from J; bases not matched to a gene: 2. CDR3 sequence reads: CASSLEGAAGELFF. DNA for the CDR3: TGTGCCAGCAGCTTAGAGGGGGCGGCCGGGGAGCTGTTTTTT.

The gene calls are TRBV6-1 and TRBJ1-5, with D possibly being TRBD1 (5 bases). This CDR3 region has 15 residues. Trimming cost V 5 bases and J 3 bases, with 14 bases left between them. Germline CDR1 reads MNHNS; CDR2 reads SASEGT. The CDR3 bases are TGTGCCAGCAGTCTCGCGGACACTTCCAATCAGCCCCAGCATTTT. Residues: CASSLADTSNQPQHF.

The chain is built from TRBV28 and TRBJ2-1, with 14 bases lining up with TRBD2. CDR3 size: 19 residues. Trimming took 6 bases from V and 8 from J; bases not matched to a gene: 18. CDR1 is MDHEN, CDR2 SYDVKM, per germline. CDR3 nucleotides: TGTGCCAGCAGACAGACGGGACTAGCGGGAGCTTTCGGGCTCCATGAGCAGTTCTTC. Translation: CASRQTGLAGAFGLHEQFF.

This chain joins TRBV6-6 and TRBJ1-5; 10 bases are a match to TRBD1. The CDR3 sequence is 14 residues long. CDR1 and CDR2 (germline): MNHNY, SVGAGI (reference sequence). Trimming cost V 6 bases and J 5 bases; bases outside gene matches: 4. CDR3 amino acids: CASRPGQGYQPQHF. DNA for the CDR3: TGTGCCAGCAGACCGGGACAGGGGTATCAGCCCCAGCATTTT.

V is TRBV6-6 and J is TRBJ2-7, with 7 bases fitting TRBD1. Germline CDR1 reads MNHNY; CDR2 reads SVGAGI (reference sequence). The V gene end was trimmed by 5 bases and the J gene end by 2 bases; junction bases not matched to a gene: 9. This CDR3 is built from 15 residues. In DNA form, the CDR3 reads TGTGCCAGCAGTATCGAAGAGGGACAGCCCTACGAGCAGTACTTC. Protein product: CASSIEEGQPYEQYF.

In the case of this clone: Different DNA sequences within this sample yield the same CDR3. J is TRBJ1-1 and V is TRBV11-2; D call uncertain. V was pared by 0 bases and J by 1 base, with 6 bases between. CDR1 and CDR2 from the germline V gene are SGHAT and FQNNGV. The CDR3 is 14 residues long. The CDR3 sequence is CASSLDLGNTEAFF. CDR3 in DNA: TGTGCCAGCAGCTTAGATCTTGGGAACACTGAAGCTTTCTTT. Combining the CDR3 with reference TRBV11-2 and TRBJ1-1 gives the whole variable domain EAGVAQSPRYKIIEKRQSVAFWCNPISGHATLYWYQQILGQGPKLLIQFQNNGVVDDSQLPKDRFSAERLKGVDSTLKIQPAKLEDSAVYLCASSLDLGNTEAFFGQGTRLTVV.

The rearrangement joins TRBV2 to TRBJ2-2; D remains unclear. V lost 6 bases to trimming and J lost 6 bases, with 5 bases between them. The CDR3 totals 11 residues. Germline CDR1 SNHLY, CDR2 FYNNEI. CDR3 sequence (DNA): TGTGCCAGCAGGCCCTCCGGGGAGCTGTTTTTT. Translating gives CASRPSGELFF.

This clone was recorded only once. This sequence joins TRBV7-2 and TRBJ2-4; D may correspond to TRBD1 or TRBD2 (5 bases each). The V end was cut by 5 bases, the J end by 1 base, with 9 bases between. The CDR3 totals 14 residues. Germline V gene data show CDR1 as SGHTA and CDR2 as FQGNSA. The CDR3 region is CASSLWGAKNIQYF. In DNA form, the CDR3 reads TGTGCCAGCAGCCTCTGGGGGGCCAAAAACATTCAGTACTTC.

V gene TRBV11-2 combines with J gene TRBJ2-7, with TRBD2 identical over 12 bases. Trimming removed 4 bases from V and 2 bases from J; junction bases left unmatched: 12. The CDR3 contains 18 residues. In germline, CDR1 is SGHAT, CDR2 FQNNGV. The CDR3 sequence is CASSSTKTSGSTAYEQYF. As DNA, the CDR3 is TGTGCCAGCAGCTCAACTAAGACTAGCGGGAGTACCGCCTACGAGCAGTACTTC.

The chain employs TRBV11-2 and TRBJ2-6, with TRBD1 matching 7 bases. Trimming at V came to 5 bases and at J to 1 base, leaving 14 bases not matched to a gene. CDR1 and CDR2 (germline): SGHAT, FQNNGV. CDR3 size: 19 residues. The CDR3 is CASSLPGTEVFSGANVLTF. CDR3 coding DNA: TGTGCCAGCAGCCTACCCGGGACAGAAGTGTTTTCTGGGGCCAACGTCCTGACTTTC.

The V call is TRBV6-6, the J call TRBJ2-5; D is unresolved. Germline V gives CDR1 MNHNY, CDR2 SVGAGI (reference sequence). V was trimmed by 5 bases and J by 7 bases, leaving 14 bases between them. This CDR3 contains 13 residues. The CDR3 loop is CASSPNLDGTQYF. CDR3 nucleotide sequence: TGTGCCAGCAGTCCAAACTTGGATGGGACCCAGTACTTC.

J is TRBJ1-2 and V is TRBV6-5; TRBD1 aligns across 9 bases. This CDR3 spans 14 amino acids. Germline loops: CDR1 MNHEY, CDR2 SVGAGI. The ends lost 5 bases at V and 4 bases at J; junction bases unmatched: 5. The CDR3 protein is CASSQTGGPYGYTF. In DNA, the CDR3 is TGTGCCAGCAGTCAAACAGGGGGCCCCTATGGCTACACCTTC.

This chain connects TRBV27 to TRBJ2-7, with 11 bases aligning to TRBD1. J lost 6 bases, V lost 7 bases, and 17 bases had no gene match. Germline V gene data show CDR1 as MNHEY and CDR2 as SMNVEV (reference sequence). This CDR3 contains 17 residues. The CDR3 is CASTYRWDRGVGFEQYF. The DNA of the CDR3 is TGTGCCAGCACCTACCGATGGGACAGGGGGGTGGGGTTCGAGCAGTACTTC.

This CDR3 is CASSAWDRGEGYTF. CDR3 sequence (DNA): TGTGCCAGCAGCGCCTGGGACCGAGGGGAGGGCTACACCTTC. The chain has TRBV9 and TRBJ1-2, with a possible D match to TRBD1 (5 bases). Trimming pared 3 bases from V and 8 bases from J, leaving 17 bases between. The CDR3 is 14 residues long. Germline loops: CDR1 SGDLS, CDR2 YYNGEE.

The rearrangement uses TRBV28 and TRBJ1-3, with D maybe TRBD1 (5 bases). Germline CDR1 reads MDHEN; CDR2 reads SYDVKM. The CDR3 spans 15 residues. The germline V and J ends were trimmed by 3 bases and 1 base, with 10 bases remaining between them. The CDR3 loop is CASSFWGLSGNTIYF. The CDR3 DNA reads TGTGCCAGCAGTTTTTGGGGCTTGTCTGGAAACACCATATATTTT.